The 29 T cell receptor beta chains presented below share a single source sample, sequenced in a study of human T cells and chemical hapten exposure. MiXCR, run by TCRdb on the RACE reads, gives a single entry per CDR3 protein. This table has about 160,000 distinct CDR3 sequences, around a quarter appearing once. Time point described: patch test 3, about 24 weeks after DPC sensitization. As to treatment: therapeutic diphenylcyclopropenone sensitization with weekly scalp DPC. The sample in question was whole blood, obtained in connection with sensitization to the hapten diphenylcyclopropenone (DPC). These receptors were collected from a woman under 30 with alopecia areata. Some clones in this sample may be carry-over from other donors' samples.

The chain couples TRBV9 to TRBJ1-1; D may be TRBD1 (5 bases). The length of the CDR3 is 14 residues. Germline V gene sequence: CDR1 SGDLS, CDR2 YYNGEE. V dropped 0 bases and J dropped 4 bases, with 10 bases sitting between them. The CDR3 coding sequence is TGTGCCAGCAGCGTAGTGGGGCAAATCACTGAAGCTTTCTTT. Encoded protein: CASSVVGQITEAFF.

This chain joins TRBV4-3 and TRBJ2-7; D is ambiguous. Trimming left V 2 bases short and J 0 bases short, with 11 bases between. The germline gives CDR1 LGHNA, CDR2 YSLEER. The CDR3 is 15 residues long. The CDR3 sequence: CASSQLLHDSYEQYF. Written as DNA, the CDR3 is TGCGCCAGCAGCCAACTACTACACGACTCCTACGAGCAGTACTTC.

This clonotype has only a few counts. V gene TRBV14 combines with J gene TRBJ1-1; D might be TRBD1 (5 bases). The length of the CDR3 is 17 residues. Trimming took off 7 bases at V and 6 bases at J, with 27 bases between the two ends. Germline CDR1 reads SGHDN; CDR2 reads FVKESK. The CDR3 loop is CASTPSRVPNPVAEAFF. The CDR3 DNA reads as TGTGCCAGCACCCCAAGCAGGGTTCCCAACCCTGTGGCTGAAGCTTTCTTT.

There are many counts of this clonotype. The chain uses TRBV7-6 and TRBJ2-5; no firm D call. V lost 4 bases and J lost 1, with 4 bases in between. The CDR3 has 12 residues. CDR1 is SGHVS and CDR2 is FNYEAQ in the germline V gene. The CDR3 sequence is CASSSVQETQYF. CDR3 nucleotide sequence: TGTGCCAGCAGCTCGGTCCAAGAGACCCAGTACTTC.

This CDR3 reads CASSVESGVQGKETQYF. The DNA for the CDR3 is TGTGCCAGCAGTGTCGAATCGGGGGTACAGGGGAAAGAGACCCAGTACTTC. V and J are TRBV25-1 and TRBJ2-5; possibly TRBD1 for D (7 bases). CDR1 is MGHDK, CDR2 SYGVNS, per germline. The V end was cut by 4 bases, the J end by 3 bases, with 21 bases between. The CDR3 totals 17 residues. Full variable domain (rest looked up from reference TRBV25-1 and TRBJ2-5): EADIYQTPRYLVIGTGKKITLECSQTMGHDKMYWYQQDPGMELHLIHYSYGVNSTEKGDLSSESTVSRIRTEHFPLTLESARPSHTSQYLCASSVESGVQGKETQYFGPGTRLLVL.

On this clonotype itself: The germline gene is not matched at one end of the junction; a read error may be the cause. The chain recombines TRBV15 with TRBJ2-5; weak D call: TRBD2 (5 bases). This CDR3 has 16 amino acids. Germline V gene data show CDR1 as LNHNV and CDR2 as YYDKDF (reference sequence). The CDR3 region is CVTSRDPRAAGETQYF. The CDR3 DNA sequence: TGTGTCACCAGCAGAGATCCCCGGGCGGCGGGAGAGACCCAGTACTTC. Variable domain in full (rest from reference TRBV15 and TRBJ2-5): DAMVIQNPRYQVTQFGKPVTLSCSQTLNHNVMYWYQQKSSQAPKLLFHYYDKDFNNEADTPDNFQSRRPNTSFCFLDIRSPGLGDTAMYLCVTSRDPRAAGETQYFGPGTRLLVL.

This clonotype was counted a few times. One junction end does not reproduce the germline sequence, and a read error may be involved. The genes are TRBV20-1 and TRBJ2-2; 11 bases map to TRBD2. The CDR3 totals 13 residues. Germline CDR1 DFQATT, CDR2 SNEGSKA (reference sequence). DNA for the CDR3: TGTCCACTAGCGGGAGTTCGGGCCGGGGAGCTGTTTTTT. This codes for CPLAGVRAGELFF.

The V call is TRBV24-1, the J call TRBJ2-1; TRBD2 aligns across 10 bases. The V gene end was trimmed by 2 bases and the J gene end by 10 bases; junction bases not matched to a gene: 13. Germline V gene data show CDR1 as KGHDR and CDR2 as SFDVKD. The CDR3 is 17 amino acids. The CDR3 sequence: CATSDSFTSGKKREQFF. DNA of the CDR3: TGTGCCACCAGTGATTCGTTTACTAGCGGGAAGAAAAGGGAGCAGTTCTTC.

The V gene is TRBV20-1, the J gene TRBJ1-5; 7 positions match TRBD1. This CDR3 is built from 15 residues. The V gene end was trimmed by 6 bases and the J gene end by 3 bases; junction bases not matched to a gene: 11. Germline assignment: CDR1 DFQATT and CDR2 SNEGSKA (reference sequence). For the CDR3, the DNA is TGCAGTGCGCTCGCCGAGGGGGCGTTCAATCAGCCCCAGCATTTT. Translated: CSALAEGAFNQPQHF.

The CDR3 is CASSKNPREGTGNTIYF. The CDR3 DNA reads as TGTGCCAGCTCAAAAAACCCCAGGGAAGGAACTGGAAACACCATATATTTT. V usage is TRBV18 and J usage is TRBJ1-3; possible D gene TRBD1, 5 bases. The CDR3 is made up of 17 amino acids. Trimming took 5 bases from V and 2 from J, leaving 19 bases between them. Per the germline V gene, CDR1 is KGHSH and CDR2 is LQKENI. The full variable domain, completed using reference TRBV18 and TRBJ1-3, is NAGVMQNPRHLVRRRGQEARLRCSPMKGHSHVYWYRQLPEEGLKFMVYLQKENIIDESGMPKERFSAEFPKEGPSILRIQQVVRGDSAAYFCASSKNPREGTGNTIYFGEGSWLTVV.

This chain connects TRBV29-1 to TRBJ2-1, with TRBD2 matching 10 bases. Looked up from germline, CDR1 is SQVTM and CDR2 is ANQGSEA. The trim removed 3 bases at V and 9 bases at J, leaving 8 bases unmatched. This CDR3 comprises 14 residues. CDR3 amino acids: CSVDRAGGRTEQFF. As DNA, the CDR3 is TGCAGCGTTGATAGAGCGGGAGGGCGGACTGAGCAGTTCTTC.

The rearrangement links TRBV27 to TRBJ1-2; no definite D call. Trimming pared 4 bases from V and 2 bases from J, leaving 14 bases between. The CDR3 extends over 15 amino acids. The germline gives CDR1 MNHEY, CDR2 SMNVEV (reference sequence). The CDR3 region is CASSSSGTDNYGYTF. The CDR3 DNA reads TGTGCCAGCAGTTCTTCCGGCACCGACAACTATGGCTACACCTTC.

This chain uses TRBV7-2 with TRBJ1-2; no firm D call. The germline gives CDR1 SGHTA, CDR2 FQGNSA. This CDR3 is 13 amino acids long. Between the trimmed V and J ends, which lost 0 bases and 6 bases, there was a span of 8 bases. CDR3: CASSLARGHGYTF. The DNA of the CDR3 is TGTGCCAGCAGCTTAGCGCGCGGTCATGGCTACACCTTC.

This clonotype has just a few counts. The gene calls are TRBV5-1 and TRBJ2-5; 7 bases are a match to TRBD1. V was pared by 4 bases and J by 5 bases, with 8 bases of the junction left unmatched. This CDR3 spans 14 amino acids. The V gene's germline CDR1 is SGHRS and CDR2 YFSETQ. This chain's CDR3 is CASSPGQLFETQYF. In nucleotides, the CDR3 is TGCGCCAGCAGCCCGGGACAGCTATTTGAGACCCAGTACTTC.

There are a few counts of this clonotype. The rearrangement links TRBV19 to TRBJ2-2, with 7 bases that match TRBD1. Germline V gene sequence: CDR1 LNHDA, CDR2 SQIVND (reference sequence). The CDR3 has 21 amino acids. The ends lost 6 bases at V and 0 bases at J; junction bases unmatched: 22. The DNA of the CDR3 is TGTGCCAGTAGGGTCCCTTGGGGGACAGACAAAAAGTACGCGAACACCGGGGAGCTGTTTTTT. Residues: CASRVPWGTDKKYANTGELFF.

The J gene is TRBJ2-4, the V gene TRBV20-1; maybe TRBD2 (5 bases). Trimming took 6 bases from V and 8 from J, leaving 17 bases between them. This CDR3 has 13 amino acids. Germline CDR1 DFQATT, CDR2 SNEGSKA (reference sequence). This CDR3 is CSASGSFWDIQYF. The CDR3 nucleotides are TGCAGTGCAAGCGGATCTTTTTGGGACATTCAGTACTTC.

The CDR3 is CASSLEGSENGGANVLTF. The CDR3 DNA sequence: TGTGCCAGCAGTTTAGAGGGTTCGGAGAACGGGGGGGCCAACGTCCTGACTTTC. The rearrangement uses TRBV12-3 or TRBV12-4 and TRBJ2-6; D is uncertain. This CDR3 contains 18 residues. Trimming pared 1 base from V and 4 bases from J, leaving 17 bases between.

The genes are TRBV6-2 or TRBV6-3 and TRBJ2-7; D is undetermined. V lost 7 bases, J lost 2 bases, and 9 bases lay in between. The CDR3 is made up of 12 amino acids. Germline-derived CDR1 and CDR2 are MNHEY and SVGEGT. CDR3 coding DNA: TGTGCCAGCACAAATCGGCCCTACGAGCAGTACTTC. This translates into CASTNRPYEQYF.

This clonotype showed up just a few times. The rearrangement links TRBV5-1 to TRBJ2-7, with no clear D. The CDR3 runs to 14 residues. CDR1 and CDR2 from the germline V gene are SGHRS and YFSETQ. Trimming took off 0 bases at V and 2 bases at J, with 9 bases between the two ends. CDR3 in DNA: TGCGCCAGCAGCTTGGACATGCCGCCCTACGAGCAGTACTTC. It is translated as CASSLDMPPYEQYF.

The chain has TRBV7-9 and TRBJ1-5; 8 bases are a match to TRBD1. The CDR3 runs to 14 residues. Germline-derived CDR1 and CDR2 are SEHNR and FQNEAQ (reference sequence). Trimming removed 5 bases from V and 5 bases from J; junction bases left unmatched: 5. CDR3 nucleotide sequence: TGTGCCAGCAGCCGACAGGGGAGGGATCAGCCCCAGCATTTT. Translated: CASSRQGRDQPQHF.

This clonotype has a handful of counts. The V and J genes are TRBV4-1 and TRBJ2-3; 7 nucleotides line up with TRBD1. J gave up 7 bases and V 1 base, and 14 bases lay outside the gene matches. This CDR3 spans 17 amino acids. Germline V gene sequence: CDR1 MGHRA, CDR2 YSYEKL. CDR3 sequence (DNA): TGCGCCAGCAGCCAAGTTCGAGGGGGCATTTTGTTGCATACGCAGTATTTT. It codes for CASSQVRGGILLHTQYF.

This clonotype has a handful of counts. J is TRBJ2-3 and V is TRBV7-9, with D maybe TRBD1 (6 bases). CDR1 is SEHNR, CDR2 FQNEAQ, per germline (reference sequence). CDR3 length: 14 amino acids. V was clipped by 11 bases and J by 0 bases, with 15 bases between them. CDR3: CAGLGTHSTDTQYF. CDR3 DNA: TGTGCCGGACTCGGGACACATAGCACAGATACGCAGTATTTT.

This chain connects TRBV25-1 to TRBJ2-1, with 11 positions matching TRBD2. CDR3 length: 17 residues. After removal of 4 bases from V and 4 bases from J, the junction contained 9 bases not matched to a gene. CDR1 is MGHDK, CDR2 SYGVNS, per germline. CDR3 sequence reads: CASSARTGTSGYNEQFF. CDR3 DNA: TGTGCCAGCAGTGCCCGAACCGGGACTAGCGGATACAATGAGCAGTTCTTC.

This clonotype was picked up a small number of times. The chain combines TRBV4-1 with TRBJ2-2, with 8 bases matching TRBD2. CDR3 length: 17 residues. Germline trimming cut 4 bases from V and 2 bases from J; bases unmatched to any gene: 9. Germline-derived CDR1 and CDR2 are MGHRA and YSYEKL. The CDR3: CASSRALSGANTGELFF. The CDR3 DNA sequence: TGCGCCAGCAGCCGAGCCCTTAGCGGGGCAAACACCGGGGAGCTGTTTTTT.

V gene TRBV20-1 combines with J gene TRBJ1-5; a weak D match, TRBD1 (5 bases). Germline assignment: CDR1 DFQATT and CDR2 SNEGSKA (reference sequence). The CDR3 sequence is 15 residues long. V lost 2 bases to trimming and J lost 7 bases, with 18 bases between them. This chain's CDR3 is CSARIRAGMKQPQHF. The CDR3 nucleotides read TGCAGTGCTAGAATCAGGGCAGGAATGAAACAGCCCCAGCATTTT.

This clonotype was picked up a small number of times. V gene TRBV4-2 combines with J gene TRBJ2-7; D remains ambiguous. There are 14 residues in the CDR3. The ends were cut back, 0 bases at V and 1 base at J, with 7 bases in the middle. Germline assignment: CDR1 LGHNA and CDR2 YNFKEQ. CDR3 loop: CASSQDASSYEQYF. CDR3 DNA sequence: TGTGCCAGCAGCCAAGATGCGAGTTCCTACGAGCAGTACTTC.

This chain uses TRBV6-6 with TRBJ1-2, with 7 bases matching TRBD1. The germline V gene encodes CDR1 MNHNY and CDR2 SVGAGI (reference sequence). The length of the CDR3 is 16 residues. V was pared by 2 bases and J by 2 bases, with 8 bases of the junction left unmatched. The DNA for the CDR3 is TGTGCCAGCAGTTACCCAACAGGGGACCGAAACTATGGCTACACCTTC. It encodes CASSYPTGDRNYGYTF.

The chain joins TRBV7-8 to TRBJ2-1, with TRBD2 identical over 11 bases. The trim removed 9 bases at V and 2 bases at J, leaving 6 bases unmatched. This CDR3 comprises 15 residues. Germline V CDR1 and CDR2: SGHVS, FQNEAQ. The DNA for the CDR3 is TGTGCCAGTTTAGCGGGGGGGCCGCCCTACAATGAGCAGTTCTTC. Its translation is CASLAGGPPYNEQFF.

Only a few counts were recorded for this clonotype. The rearrangement joins TRBV11-2 to TRBJ2-1; weak D call: TRBD2 (6 bases). Trimming pared 4 bases from V and 6 bases from J, leaving 13 bases between. The CDR3 consists of 14 residues. In germline, CDR1 is SGHAT, CDR2 FQNNGV. CDR3: CASSYGGSLNEQFF. CDR3 coding DNA: TGTGCCAGCAGCTACGGGGGAAGCCTCAATGAGCAGTTCTTC. The whole variable domain, remainder taken from reference TRBV11-2 and TRBJ2-1, is EAGVAQSPRYKIIEKRQSVAFWCNPISGHATLYWYQQILGQGPKLLIQFQNNGVVDDSQLPKDRFSAERLKGVDSTLKIQPAKLEDSAVYLCASSYGGSLNEQFFGPGTRLTVL.